The clone carrying this TCR beta chain has at least ten counts. The antigen remains undetermined. Germline CDR1 SNHLY, CDR2 FYNNEI. The CDR3 loop spans 18 amino acids. With 5 bases removed from V and 1 base from J, the gap between germline ends came to 23 bases. Arm-PCR of CDR3 regions and iRepertoire HTBI primers were used to build TCR beta libraries. From the multiplex PCR reads, TCRdb called clonotypes with MiXCR, one entry per CDR3 protein. This table has around 420,000 distinct CDR3 sequences, about 16% appearing once. These data belong to a study of regulatory T cells in long-lasting Graves disease. Study summary: Freshly diagnosed Graves' patients had used antithyroid drugs for under 3 months.

Time point described: newly diagnosed GD, antithyroid drugs for less than 3 months. RNA from PBMCs was the source of the TCR library. Notes on the study in general: Among samples with persistent disease, TRBV28, TRBJ1-2 and TRBJ2-5 were favored.

The chain joins TRBV2 to TRBJ1-2; possible D gene TRBD1, 5 bases. The receptor's source is a female donor with Graves disease. The sample was peripheral blood mononuclear cells (PBMCs), taken at new diagnosis, from a patient treated with antithyroid drugs. This CDR3 reads CASSIQQDRDGINYGYTF. As DNA, the CDR3 is TGTGCCAGCAGTATCCAGCAAGATCGGGACGGAATTAACTATGGCTACACCTTC.